The following is a T cell receptor (beta chain) sequence with its context. What it binds is not known. The collection from each donor was one heparinised blood draw averaging approximately 110 mL. The data were taken from a study of beta chain features in type 1 diabetes. Study outcomes and limitations: Comparison showed that naive, central memory and Treg TCRB repertoires appeared more similar among patients than among healthy donors. Fewer insertions but more deletions were seen at VDJ junctions in type 1 diabetes patients.

There are 13 residues in the CDR3. Germline CDR1 and CDR2: SGHNT and YYREEE (reference sequence). The V end lost 4 bases, the J end lost 9 bases, and 17 bases lay between the germline ends. The sequenced template was cDNA made from the entire isolated RNA. Repertoires were generated with immunoSEQ multiplex PCR, while TCRdb's copy carries only in-frame clones and drops some. The sample yields 130,000 or so clones, about a tenth seen once. The sequence was collected from a woman between 35 and 50 years old in good health. The specimen was central memory CD4+ T cells from blood. The J gene is TRBJ2-7, the V gene TRBV5-4; perhaps TRBD2 as D (6 bases). The CDR3 DNA is TGTGCCAGCAGCCCAGGGACTTATGCAGGGCAGTACTTC. As protein: CASSPGTYAGQYF.